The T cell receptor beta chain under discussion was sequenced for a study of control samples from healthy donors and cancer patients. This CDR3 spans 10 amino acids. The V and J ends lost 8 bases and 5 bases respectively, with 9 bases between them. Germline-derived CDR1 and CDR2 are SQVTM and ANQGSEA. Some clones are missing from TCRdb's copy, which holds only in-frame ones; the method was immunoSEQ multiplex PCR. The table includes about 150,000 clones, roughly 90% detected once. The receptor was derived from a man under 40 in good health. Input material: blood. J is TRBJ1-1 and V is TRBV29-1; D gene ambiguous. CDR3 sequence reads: CSTRGTEAFF. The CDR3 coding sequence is TGCAGCACGCGTGGGACTGAAGCTTTCTTT.